These 19 T cell receptor beta chains were sequenced from one sample in a study of T-cell memory formation after mild COVID-19 (dated by TCRdb to the early 2020s). Library preparation employed 5' RACE. Instrument on record: Illumina NovaSeq 6000. The raw public reads went through TCRdb reprocessing: fastp at Q25, MiXCR clone calling, in-frame beta chains kept. Every CDR3 protein is listed once, alongside the most common genes and DNA of its rows. For this sample there are some 350,000 distinct CDR3 sequences; 10% to 15% appear just once. The ten largest make up 20% to 25% of the sample. Sequencing was carried out using PBMCs or a T cell subset sorted from them (not recorded which). Receptors originate from a man aged 18 to 30 who had mild COVID-19 (a few samples of this study predate the infection). The sample titles of this study are shuffled in the database, so cell type and time point are left out; the donor was told from shared clones.

This clonotype appeared many times. The chain combines TRBV12-3 or TRBV12-4 with TRBJ1-5, with 9 bases matching TRBD1. The CDR3 has 14 residues. With 6 bases clipped from V and 4 bases from J, the junction kept 4 bases outside the gene matches. The CDR3 protein is CASRMGQGNQPQHF. The CDR3 coding sequence is TGTGCCAGCAGGATGGGACAGGGAAATCAGCCCCAGCATTTT.

Ten or more counts support this clonotype. V usage is TRBV12-3 or TRBV12-4 and J usage is TRBJ2-3, with D possibly being TRBD2 (6 bases). CDR3 length: 14 amino acids. Between the trimmed V and J ends, which lost 6 bases and 4 bases, there was a span of 14 bases. CDR3 sequence reads: CASRPGWGADTQYF. The CDR3 nucleotides are TGTGCCAGCAGGCCCGGGTGGGGGGCAGATACGCAGTATTTT.

The chain employs TRBV20-1 and TRBJ1-5; weak D call: TRBD1 (6 bases). The CDR3 consists of 14 residues. CDR1 and CDR2 (germline): DFQATT, SNEGSKA (reference sequence). The V end was cut by 3 bases, the J end by 2 bases, with 11 bases between. The CDR3 loop is CSASRGNGNQPQHF. CDR3 bases: TGCAGTGCTAGTAGGGGGAATGGCAATCAGCCCCAGCATTTT.

The chain employs TRBV30 and TRBJ2-7, with D possibly being TRBD1 or TRBD2 (5 bases each). CDR1 is GTSNPN and CDR2 is SVGIG in the germline V gene (reference sequence). There are 14 residues in the CDR3. The V end lost 0 bases, the J end lost 3 bases, and 12 bases lay between the germline ends. The CDR3 DNA reads as TGTGCCTGGAGTGTTGGGGCCCGGGGCTACGAGCAGTACTTC. Amino acids: CAWSVGARGYEQYF.

The sample holds a few counts of this clonotype. The CDR3 protein is CASSLALRTSGGIGRPNEQFF. In nucleotides, the CDR3 is TGTGCCAGCAGCTTAGCGCTTAGGACTAGCGGGGGGATCGGGCGCCCCAATGAGCAGTTCTTC. The rearrangement uses TRBV7-6 and TRBJ2-1; 14 nucleotides align to TRBD2. The J segment lost 6 bases and the V segment lost 0 bases, leaving 16 bases of the junction unmatched. The CDR3 is 21 amino acids. Germline loops: CDR1 SGHVS, CDR2 FNYEAQ.

This clonotype was seen a few times. The chain couples TRBV4-2 to TRBJ2-5; tentatively, D is TRBD2 (5 bases). With 2 bases removed from V and 7 bases from J, the gap between germline ends came to 23 bases. Germline assignment: CDR1 LGHNA and CDR2 YNFKEQ. The CDR3 runs 17 residues. CDR3 amino acids: CASSQSQRGSPWGTQYF. The DNA of the CDR3 is TGTGCCAGCAGCCAATCCCAGCGAGGGAGTCCCTGGGGGACCCAGTACTTC.

This clonotype was observed a few times. J is TRBJ2-3 and V is TRBV12-3 or TRBV12-4, with 8 positions matching TRBD1. This CDR3 has 15 residues. V trimming: 3 bases; J trimming: 3 bases; junction bases outside the gene matches: 5. The CDR3 sequence: CASSFSGGWTDTQYF. Written as DNA, the CDR3 is TGTGCCAGCAGTTTTTCAGGGGGCTGGACAGATACGCAGTATTTT.

This clonotype was counted ten times or more. V and J are TRBV3-1 and TRBJ2-7; D call uncertain. Germline V gene data show CDR1 as LGHDT and CDR2 as YNNKEL (reference sequence). Trimming left V 1 base short and J 5 bases short, with 12 bases between. This CDR3 is 14 amino acids long. CDR3 coding DNA: TGTGCCAGCAGCCAAGCTAGTAATTCCCACGAGCAGTACTTC. This gives the protein CASSQASNSHEQYF.

The rearrangement joins TRBV11-2 to TRBJ2-2; weak D call: TRBD1 (6 bases). The V end lost 5 bases, the J end lost 1 base, and 8 bases lay between the germline ends. Germline values: CDR1 SGHAT, CDR2 FQNNGV. The CDR3 length is 14 residues. Written as DNA, the CDR3 is TGTGCCAGCAGCAAGGACAGGAACACCGGGGAGCTGTTTTTT. Translation: CASSKDRNTGELFF.

This clonotype was counted many times. The chain uses TRBV15 and TRBJ1-1; 8 bases line up with TRBD1. CDR3 length equals 14 residues. Germline V CDR1 and CDR2: LNHNV, YYDKDF (reference sequence). V shed 3 bases, J shed 1 base, and the junction held 1 base outside the gene matches. The chain's CDR3 is CATSSGQGNTEAFF. As DNA, the CDR3 is TGTGCCACCAGCAGCGGACAGGGGAACACTGAAGCTTTCTTT.

This chain connects TRBV7-2 to TRBJ1-1; D is possibly TRBD1 (5 bases). The CDR3 sequence is 13 residues long. V was pared by 2 bases and J by 6 bases, with 10 bases between. CDR1 is SGHTA and CDR2 is FQGNSA in the germline V gene. The CDR3 is CASSLSGVAEAFF. DNA of the CDR3: TGTGCCAGCAGCTTATCGGGGGTCGCTGAAGCTTTCTTT.

The CDR3 is CASSLTRGPPETQYF. The CDR3 DNA sequence: TGTGCCAGCAGCTTAACCAGGGGGCCACCAGAGACCCAGTACTTC. The chain links TRBV7-2 to TRBJ2-5, with 8 bases lining up with TRBD1. CDR3 length: 15 residues. The germline gives CDR1 SGHTA, CDR2 FQGNSA. V was pared by 2 bases and J by 4 bases, with 6 bases of the junction left unmatched.

This sequence joins TRBV6-2 or TRBV6-3 and TRBJ1-1; D uncertain. V shed 2 bases and J shed 13 bases, with 14 bases lying between them. The CDR3 is 12 residues long. Germline CDR1 is MNHEY and CDR2 is SVGEGT. For the CDR3, the DNA is TGTGCCAGCAGTTACCAGTGGCAGGTGGTTTTCTTT. This codes for CASSYQWQVVFF.

The table lists this clonotype with a few counts. The chain uses TRBV6-2 or TRBV6-3 and TRBJ1-1; D is undetermined. Looked up from germline, CDR1 is MNHEY and CDR2 is SVGEGT. CDR3 length equals 15 residues. The germline V and J ends were trimmed by 8 bases and 0 bases, with 16 bases remaining between them. Here the CDR3 DNA reads TGTGCCAGCGCGTCCGGGGTAAGGATGAACACTGAAGCTTTCTTT. It encodes CASASGVRMNTEAFF.

The genes are TRBV7-6 and TRBJ1-4; no clear D gene. V lost 1 base and J lost 8, with 17 bases in between. The CDR3 runs 16 residues. Germline values: CDR1 SGHVS, CDR2 FNYEAQ. This chain's CDR3 is CASSLGEAPSGEKLFF. The DNA for the CDR3 is TGTGCCAGCAGCTTAGGGGAAGCCCCATCTGGAGAAAAACTGTTTTTT.

This clonotype came up a few times. The chain is built from TRBV7-9 and TRBJ2-7; no clear D. V was cut by 0 bases and J by 3 bases, with 9 bases left in between. The length of the CDR3 is 14 residues. The germline V gene encodes CDR1 SEHNR and CDR2 FQNEAQ (reference sequence). The CDR3 here is CASSLALRVYEQYV. CDR3 DNA: TGTGCCAGCAGCTTAGCACTCCGGGTCTACGAGCAGTACGTC.

The chain joins TRBV20-1 to TRBJ2-1; the match to TRBD2 covers 7 bases. Trimming cost V 3 bases and J 2 bases; bases outside gene matches: 7. Germline V gives CDR1 DFQATT, CDR2 SNEGSKA (reference sequence). The CDR3 is made up of 15 amino acids. DNA for the CDR3: TGCAGTGCTAGCCGGGAGGACTTTACCTACAATGAGCAGTTCTTC. Encoded protein: CSASREDFTYNEQFF.

This clonotype was counted only a few times. V and J are TRBV27 and TRBJ2-1, with D unclear. This CDR3 comprises 14 residues. Deletions cut 2 bases from V and 4 bases from J, with 9 bases between. Germline lookup yields CDR1 MNHEY and CDR2 SMNVEV (reference sequence). CDR3 amino acids: CASSLKMVYNEQFF. The CDR3 bases are TGTGCCAGCAGTTTAAAGATGGTATACAATGAGCAGTTCTTC.

This clonotype has just a few counts. One end of the junction is discordant with germline, which a read error may explain. V usage is TRBV29-1 and J usage is TRBJ1-2; D remains unclear. Germline CDR1 reads SQVTM; CDR2 reads ANQGSEA. This CDR3 is 8 amino acids long. The CDR3 bases are TGCAGCGTTGTTGGCGCCCGTTTC. It codes for CSVVGARF.